The entry that follows covers one T cell receptor (beta chain) sequence. There is no known antigen for this receptor. No base quality values were provided; no much bigger clone lies one nucleotide off. At the DNA level, this CDR3 is encoded by other sequences in the same sample as well. This entry is derived from a study of shared clonotypes between healthy human individuals (TCRdb year 2020). With regard to the full study: The cohort comprised a couple of women and a few men aged 18 to 49 years. For each donor, CD4 naive and CD4 memory were each run on three plates, CD8 naive on two plates, and CD8 memory on one plate. To estimate repertoire size and how much clonotype sharing occurs between individuals, the study deeply sequenced the blood TCR repertoires of about five healthy adults. Different laboratories and diverse techniques were used to prepare libraries and sequence TCR repertoires, to increase sequencing depth and limit assay-specific biases. Per donor, leukapheresis produced somewhere between about 0.94 and 9 billion PBMCs.

TCR CDR3 regions were amplified from genomic DNA by multiplex PCR using the deep immunoSEQ assay. For each cell subset, the extracted genomic DNA was distributed evenly across all wells of several immunoSEQ 96-well plates, and each plate served as one replicate. For sorted subsets, each replicate PCR was loaded with 150 to 250 ng genomic DNA, equivalent to about 33,000 T cell genomes. Purified libraries were quantified with a Qubit 3.0 fluorometer, sized on a Bioanalyzer 2100, and re-quantified with the KAPA Library Quantification kit. Every immunoSEQ 96-well plate was sequenced on a dedicated single-read 150-cycle Illumina NextSeq 550 flow cell. For the original study's pipeline: Because only junctional sequences without quality scores were contained in the immunoSEQ output, filtering matching that applied to full-length reads could not be performed. Sequences were annotated with PyIR, a Python wrapper for IgBLAST v1.9, and V/J genes and CDR3 were assigned using IMGT germline references. Reads with weak V/J assignments (E-value above 1e-6), missing CDR3, stop codons, out-of-frame junctions, or ambiguous translated residues were removed. V3J clonotypes were defined as sequences sharing the same inferred V gene, J gene, and CDR3 amino acid sequence. Percentage overlap between repertoires was computed as shared unique clonotypes divided by the size of the smaller repertoire. Repertoire richness was assessed with RTK rarefaction, the Chao1 estimator, and Recon v2.1 estimates of unobserved clonotypes. OLGA was used to compute generation probabilities for all TCRbeta clonotypes that the gDNA method yielded from a few donors. Not all clones reach the TCRdb copy of this immuneACCESS table, which keeps in-frame sequences only. Checked studies attribute under half of the gap to unresolved V genes and leave the rest unexplained. V, J and clone size derive from that table, while D and trimming were established from the DNA sequence. In this sample the table shows under 2.5 million clones, approximately 90% of which occur a single time. 0.37% of the sample is taken by the ten largest.

The study at large found these results: Based on pairwise subsampling, the degree of clonotype sharing among donors was expected to be affected by sequencing depth. Compared with non-shared clonotypes, clonotypes shared by all four sorted-subset donors had higher generation probabilities. Naive subsets generally had larger estimated clonotype richness than memory subsets did. Because the study included a small number of donors, the genetic and exposure-history diversity represented was limited. Across a few donors, around 5% of naive CD4, more than 3% of naive CD8, 2.3% of memory CD4, and about 0.4% of memory CD8 clonotypes were shared. Sampling was restricted to blood, and TCR repertoires in tissues likely differ from the TCR repertoires found in blood. Incomplete sequencing was indicated by rarefaction of sorted-subset datasets, despite the large sequencing depth.

The donors were healthy, HIV-negative adults with no recently reported acute infections or vaccinations. Only Caucasian adults living in Nashville, Tennessee, USA were represented among the donors. CD4+ T cells were enriched by magnetic negative selection, after which naive cells were positively selected on CD45RA and the negative fraction was taken as the memory subset. After blood collection by leukapheresis, PBMCs were isolated using Ficoll-Histopaque density gradient centrifugation and then cryopreserved in the vapor phase of liquid nitrogen. Purity and quantity of every magnetically sorted T cell population were checked by analytical flow cytometry. Each sorted fraction had its genomic DNA isolated and then quantified by UV absorbance on a Nanodrop 2000c. This sequence was found in a man between 18 and 35 years old in good health. Some clones in this sample may be carry-over from other donors' samples. Sequenced material: naive CD4+ T cells from PBMCs. The sample's cell subset or site, from its label and the paper: CD45RA+ positively selected.

The CDR3 sequence is CASSRTENQPQHF. The sequence in DNA is TGTGCCAGTAGTCGGACAGAAAATCAGCCCCAGCATTTT. This receptor chain uses TRBV19 and TRBJ1-5; a tentative D call is TRBD1 (6 bases match). The V and J ends are trimmed by 5 bases and 4 bases, leaving 9 bases between them. The CDR3 contains 13 residues, cysteine and phenylalanine counted. Only CDR3 DNA remains: 39 bases, in frame from the first base. CDR1 and CDR2 were assigned from the germline V gene (reference sequence) as LNHDA and SQIVND.